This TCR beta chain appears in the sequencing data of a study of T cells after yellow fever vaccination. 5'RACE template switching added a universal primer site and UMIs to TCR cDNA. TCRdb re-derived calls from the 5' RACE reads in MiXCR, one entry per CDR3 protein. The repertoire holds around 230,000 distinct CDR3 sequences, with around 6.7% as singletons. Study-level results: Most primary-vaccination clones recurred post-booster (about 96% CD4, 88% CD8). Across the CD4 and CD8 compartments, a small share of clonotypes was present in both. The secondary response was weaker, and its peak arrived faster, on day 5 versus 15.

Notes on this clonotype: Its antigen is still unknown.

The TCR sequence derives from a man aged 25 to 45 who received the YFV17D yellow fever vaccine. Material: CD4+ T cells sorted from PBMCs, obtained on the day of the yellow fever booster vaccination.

The CDR3 is CASSEKTGRLAYEQYF. The CDR3 DNA sequence: TGTGCCAGCAGCGAGAAAACAGGGAGGCTGGCCTACGAGCAGTACTTC. This rearrangement joins TRBV7-6 to TRBJ2-7; D tentatively reads TRBD1 or TRBD2 (6 bases each). With 5 bases removed from V and 2 bases from J, the gap between germline ends came to 19 bases. Germline assignment: CDR1 SGHVS and CDR2 FNYEAQ. The length of the CDR3 is 16 residues.